Listed below are T cell receptor beta chains from one sample, sequenced in a study of molecular identifiers for immune sequencing clone quantification. TCRdb processed the PCR reads anew with MiXCR; each CDR3 protein has one entry. The top ten clones hold approximately 1.5% of a sample with just under 65,000 distinct CDR3 sequences, around a fifth of them seen once. The sequencing sample was made of naive CD8+ T cells from blood, with Jurkat cell RNA spiked in. These receptor sequences come from a human donor in good health. Some libraries in this study had Jurkat cell RNA spiked in. Both conserved end residues are part of each CDR3. Each record gives: V gene, D gene, J gene, clone size, CDR3 protein, CDR3 DNA. A D gene is named only where the DNA matches it firmly. Where a row states a size, it is once, few, many or the class of an expanded clone; other rows omit it.

TRBV20-1,TRBD1,TRBJ1-5,many,CSARDPRGQQPQHF,TGCAGTGCTAGAGATCCGAGGGGACAGCAGCCCCAGCATTTT
TRBV15,.,TRBJ2-2,many,CATSNRSRGGELFF,TGTGCCACCAGCAACCGGAGCCGCGGCGGGGAGCTGTTTTTT
TRBV19,.,TRBJ2-7,.,CASSPTLGYEQYF,TGTGCCAGTAGTCCAACCCTCGGGTACGAGCAGTACTTC
TRBV24-1,TRBD1,TRBJ2-2,many,CATSPWDRGTNTGELFF,TGTGCCACCAGTCCGTGGGACAGGGGGACGAACACCGGGGAGCTGTTTTTT
TRBV28,TRBD1,TRBJ2-7,many,CASSFTPRQGTEQYF,TGTGCCAGCAGTTTTACCCCCAGACAGGGCACCGAGCAGTACTTC
TRBV12-3/TRBV12-4,.,TRBJ1-4,.,CASSLDGTNEKLFF,TGTGCCAGCAGTTTGGACGGAACTAATGAAAAACTGTTTTTT
TRBV29-1,.,TRBJ2-1,many,CSVEVRAGLNEQFF,TGCAGCGTTGAAGTTCGGGCAGGGTTGAATGAGCAGTTCTTC
TRBV28,TRBD1,TRBJ1-3,many,CASSSYLGQGPGNTIYF,TGTGCCAGCAGTTCTTACTTGGGACAGGGCCCTGGAAACACCATATATTTT
TRBV27,.,TRBJ1-2,many,CASSKQGFYGYTF,TGTGCCAGCAGTAAACAGGGTTTCTATGGCTACACCTTC
TRBV28,.,TRBJ2-7,.,CASSLEVLRERYF,TGTGCCAGCAGCCTCGAAGTTCTGAGGGAGCGGTACTTC
TRBV2,.,TRBJ1-5,.,CASSDPRTDLSQPQHF,TGTGCCAGCAGTGACCCTCGGACGGATTTAAGTCAGCCCCAGCATTTT
TRBV4-2,.,TRBJ2-3,many,CASSQDYSTDTQYF,TGTGCCAGCAGCCAAGACTATAGCACAGATACGCAGTATTTT
TRBV20-1,.,TRBJ1-1,many,CSARDKIGAPEAFF,TGCAGTGCTAGAGATAAGATAGGGGCCCCTGAAGCTTTCTTT
TRBV2,.,TRBJ2-3,many,CASSEGPTTDTQYF,TGTGCCAGCAGTGAAGGGCCGACCACAGATACGCAGTATTTT
TRBV21-1,.,TRBJ2-3,many,CASSKRSGATPDTQYF,TGTGCCAGCAGCAAAAGATCTGGCGCGACTCCAGATACGCAGTATTTT
TRBV5-1,.,TRBJ1-6,many,CASSKADSWKNSPLHF,TGCGCCAGCAGCAAAGCGGACAGTTGGAAGAATTCACCCCTCCACTTT
TRBV4-3,TRBD2,TRBJ2-7,few,CASSRTSHSYEQYF,TGCGCCAGCAGCCGGACTAGTCACTCCTACGAGCAGTACTTC
TRBV5-5,.,TRBJ2-2,many,CASSLVIFAGELFF,TGTGCCAGCAGCTTGGTAATCTTCGCCGGGGAGCTGTTTTTT
TRBV30,.,TRBJ1-1,many,CAWSVGQLSEAFF,TGTGCCTGGAGTGTAGGACAGCTTAGTGAAGCTTTCTTT
TRBV30,TRBD2,TRBJ2-1,.,CAWSVGLANNEQFF,TGTGCCTGGAGTGTCGGACTAGCGAACAATGAGCAGTTCTTC
TRBV11-2,.,TRBJ2-1,.,CASSLGFNEQFF,TGTGCCAGCAGCTTAGGGTTCAATGAGCAGTTCTTC
TRBV6-2/TRBV6-3,TRBD1,TRBJ2-1,many,CASSADRGLYNEQFF,TGTGCCAGCAGTGCGGACAGGGGGCTTTACAATGAGCAGTTCTTC
TRBV30,.,TRBJ2-3,many,CAWSEHWGTDTQYF,TGTGCCTGGAGTGAACACTGGGGGACAGATACGCAGTATTTT
TRBV5-1,TRBD2,TRBJ2-2,many,CASSLEAGDPANTGELFF,TGCGCCAGCAGCTTGGAGGCGGGAGATCCCGCGAACACCGGGGAGCTGTTTTTT
TRBV7-9,.,TRBJ2-2,many,CASSLFRGRNTGELFF,TGTGCCAGCAGCTTATTCCGTGGGAGGAACACCGGGGAGCTGTTTTTT
TRBV6-5,.,TRBJ2-3,few,CASSLIAEGGADTQYF,TGTGCCAGCAGTCTAATAGCGGAGGGGGGTGCAGATACGCAGTATTTT
TRBV5-5,.,TRBJ1-5,few,CASSLGQGQPQHF,TGTGCCAGCAGCTTGGGGCAGGGCCAGCCCCAGCATTTT
TRBV27,TRBD2,TRBJ2-1,.,CATGLAGYNEQFF,TGTGCCACCGGACTAGCGGGTTACAATGAGCAGTTCTTC
TRBV23-1,.,TRBJ1-1,.,CASSQLSRGSVWMDSLNTEAFF,TGCGCCAGCAGTCAATTATCGCGCGGGAGTGTTTGGATGGACTCGCTGAACACTGAAGCTTTCTTT
TRBV11-1,TRBD1,TRBJ2-7,many,CASSHNRGIPYEQYF,TGTGCCAGCAGCCACAACAGGGGTATCCCCTACGAGCAGTACTTC
TRBV12-3/TRBV12-4,.,TRBJ2-7,many,CASTTDEDEQYF,TGTGCCAGCACGACGGACGAGGACGAGCAGTACTTC
TRBV29-1,TRBD2,TRBJ2-1,many,CSVVSREWSYNEQFF,TGCAGCGTTGTATCGCGGGAGTGGTCCTACAATGAGCAGTTCTTC
TRBV20-1,.,TRBJ2-3,many,CSATVTGLGDTQYF,TGCAGTGCTACGGTTACGGGACTGGGAGATACGCAGTATTTT
TRBV19,.,TRBJ1-1,many,CASSIGVYSNTEAFF,TGTGCCAGTAGTATAGGCGTCTATTCGAACACTGAAGCTTTCTTT
TRBV19,.,TRBJ2-1,.,CASSIPGNEQFF,TGTGCCAGTAGTATCCCCGGGAATGAGCAGTTCTTC
TRBV20-1,.,TRBJ2-1,.,CSVWAGSYNEQFF,TGCAGTGTTTGGGCGGGATCCTACAATGAGCAGTTCTTC
TRBV5-8,TRBD1,TRBJ1-1,few,CASSFWPRQGNTEAFF,TGTGCCAGCAGCTTCTGGCCGAGACAGGGAAACACTGAAGCTTTCTTT
TRBV28,.,TRBJ2-7,many,CASSLDRGTYEQYF,TGTGCCAGCAGTCTGGACAGAGGCACCTACGAGCAGTACTTC
TRBV29-1,.,TRBJ2-3,.,CSADREGRADTQYF,TGCAGCGCGGACAGGGAGGGTAGGGCAGATACGCAGTATTTT